This T cell receptor beta chain was identified in a study of Ad26.COV2.S vaccination and SARS-CoV-2 variants. Measured with immunoSEQ multiplex PCR; TCRdb has only the in-frame clones, and not every one. The repertoire holds 400,000 to 450,000 clones, with about nine tenths as singletons. Treatment of the sample: roughly 18 received Ad26.COV2.S at low or high dose, single or two shots; several received placebo; per-sample allocation not given. Day 63 following the first vaccine or placebo injection was when the samples were taken. Germline values: CDR1 SGHDN, CDR2 FVKESK. The CDR3 sequence is 16 residues long. V gave up 2 bases and J gave up 7 bases, with 20 bases separating them.

The sample here was peripheral blood, taken in a trial of Ad26.COV2.S vaccine versus placebo. The sequence derives from a person between 18 and 60 years old who received the Ad26.COV2.S COVID-19 vaccine or a placebo. The V and J genes are TRBV14 and TRBJ2-5, with D unresolved. The CDR3 spells CASSQTTPGPRGTQYF. The CDR3 DNA follows: TGTGCCAGCAGCCAAACAACACCGGGCCCAAGAGGGACCCAGTACTTC.